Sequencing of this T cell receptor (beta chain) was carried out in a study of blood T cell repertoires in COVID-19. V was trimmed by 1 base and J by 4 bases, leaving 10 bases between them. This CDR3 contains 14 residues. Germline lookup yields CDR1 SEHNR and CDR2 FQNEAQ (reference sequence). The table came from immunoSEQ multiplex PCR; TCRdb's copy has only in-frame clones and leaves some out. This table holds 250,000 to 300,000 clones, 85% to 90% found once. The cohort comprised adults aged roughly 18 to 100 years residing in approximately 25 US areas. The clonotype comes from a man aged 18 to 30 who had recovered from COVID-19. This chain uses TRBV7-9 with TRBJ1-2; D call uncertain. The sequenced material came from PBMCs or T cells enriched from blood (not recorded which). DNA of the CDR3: TGTGCCAGCAGCTTAGGTGAGGGAGGCTATGGCTACACCTTC. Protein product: CASSLGEGGYGYTF.